The 25 T cell receptor beta chains below were found in one sample sequenced in a study of shared clonotypes between healthy human individuals. CD45RO negativity and positive selection for CCR7 defined naive CD8 cells, a population that excluded terminally differentiated effector memory CD45RA+ cells. The method was immunoSEQ multiplex PCR; TCRdb's version includes in-frame clones alone and lacks a portion of them. The table records about 1,800,000 clones, approximately 94% of them present only once. Material for sequencing was naive CD8+ T cells sorted from blood. Every receptor here comes from a man aged 18 to 30 in good health.

The gene calls are TRBV29-1 and TRBJ2-7; 9 bases line up with TRBD1. Germline assignment: CDR1 SQVTM and CDR2 ANQGSEA. The CDR3 has 16 residues. The V and J ends lost 8 bases and 4 bases, in that order; junction bases with no gene match: 18. For the CDR3, the DNA is TGCAGCTGCATCTCTCCGCCCGGGACAGGGCAGTACGAGCAGTACTTC. Protein sequence: CSCISPPGTGQYEQYF.

The chain is built from TRBV4-1 and TRBJ1-1, with D perhaps matching TRBD1 (5 bases). Germline lookup yields CDR1 MGHRA and CDR2 YSYEKL. Trimming cost V 3 bases and J 1 base, with 12 bases left between them. This CDR3 is built from 15 residues. In DNA, the CDR3 is TGCGCCAGCAGCCAGGGGACCCCAAAGAACACTGAAGCTTTCTTT. Its protein product is CASSQGTPKNTEAFF.

The V call is TRBV28, the J call TRBJ2-7; TRBD2 matches at 8 bases. Germline V lookup: CDR1 MDHEN, CDR2 SYDVKM. There are 14 residues in the CDR3. J gave up 2 bases and V 4 bases, and 4 bases lay outside the gene matches. The CDR3: CASSYAGGAYEQYF. The CDR3 nucleotides read TGTGCCAGCAGTTATGCGGGGGGCGCCTACGAGCAGTACTTC. The full variable domain, its missing parts supplied by reference TRBV28 and TRBJ2-7, is DVKVTQSSRYLVKRTGEKVFLECVQDMDHENMFWYRQDPGLGLRLIYFSYDVKMKEKGDIPEGYSVSREKKERFSLILESASTNQTSMYLCASSYAGGAYEQYFGPGTRLTVT.

The gene calls are TRBV5-1 and TRBJ1-1; 9 bases are shared with TRBD1. The germline gives CDR1 SGHRS, CDR2 YFSETQ. The J segment lost 0 bases and the V segment lost 2 bases, leaving 5 bases of the junction unmatched. The length of the CDR3 is 16 residues. CDR3 in amino acids: CASSFRTGAMNTEAFF. In DNA form, the CDR3 reads TGCGCCAGCAGCTTCCGGACAGGGGCTATGAACACTGAAGCTTTCTTT.

The chain couples TRBV6-5 to TRBJ2-1, with D possibly matching TRBD1 (6 bases). V was clipped by 7 bases and J by 13 bases, with 26 bases between them. CDR1 and CDR2 from the germline V gene are MNHEY and SVGAGI. There are 15 residues in the CDR3. Here the CDR3 DNA reads TGTGCCAGCATAGTCCCCGACAGGCTAACTGGTGCTCAGTTCTTC. Translating gives CASIVPDRLTGAQFF.

The chain joins TRBV5-4 to TRBJ2-2; 7 positions match TRBD1. V lost 1 base to trimming and J lost 2 bases; unmatched junction nucleotides: 11. Per the germline V gene, CDR1 is SGHNT and CDR2 is YYREEE (reference sequence). There are 18 residues in the CDR3. CDR3 sequence reads: CASSLRSGTDFNTGELFF. The CDR3, as DNA: TGTGCCAGCAGCTTGCGGTCCGGGACAGACTTTAACACCGGGGAGCTGTTTTTT.

The chain is built from TRBV4-1 and TRBJ1-3; D is undetermined. The CDR3 spans 14 residues. Germline V gives CDR1 MGHRA, CDR2 YSYEKL. V was cut by 3 bases and J by 2 bases, with 8 bases left in between. The CDR3 protein is CASSHPDPGNTIYF. DNA for the CDR3: TGCGCCAGCAGCCACCCGGACCCTGGAAACACCATATATTTT.

This chain joins TRBV6-5 and TRBJ2-1; a weak D match, TRBD1 (5 bases). The V and J ends lost 1 base and 7 bases respectively, with 8 bases between them. Per the germline V gene, CDR1 is MNHEY and CDR2 is SVGAGI. CDR3 length: 13 amino acids. The CDR3 DNA reads as TGTGCCAGCAGTTACTTCCAGGGAAATGAGCAGTTCTTC. This translates into CASSYFQGNEQFF.

Note on this clone: One end of the junction fails to match germline, which may point to a read error. This rearrangement joins TRBV6-5 to TRBJ2-7, with D uncertain. The CDR3 runs to 10 residues. In germline, CDR1 is MNHEY, CDR2 SVGAGI. CDR3 sequence (DNA): TGCGCAGTTGGACCCTACGAGCAGTACTTC. It encodes CAVGPYEQYF.

The chain couples TRBV7-9 to TRBJ2-7, with D maybe TRBD2 (5 bases). The CDR3 runs 15 residues. Germline V CDR1 and CDR2: SEHNR, FQNEAQ (reference sequence). The V end lost 4 bases, the J end lost 4 bases, and 17 bases lay between the germline ends. Here the CDR3 reads CASSSGKITIYEQYF. The CDR3, as DNA: TGTGCCAGCAGCTCGGGGAAAATCACAATATACGAGCAGTACTTC. The variable domain in full, completed from reference TRBV7-9 and TRBJ2-7, reads DTGVSQNPRHKITKRGQNVTFRCDPISEHNRLYWYRQTLGQGPEFLTYFQNEAQLEKSRLLSDRFSAERPKGSFSTLEIQRTEQGDSAMYLCASSSGKITIYEQYFGPGTRLTVT.

This rearrangement joins TRBV2 to TRBJ2-7; maybe TRBD1 (5 bases). The CDR3 sequence is 16 residues long. With 2 bases removed from V and 0 bases from J, the gap between germline ends came to 14 bases. The germline gives CDR1 SNHLY, CDR2 FYNNEI. The CDR3 DNA reads TGTGCCAGCAGTGAATACAGGCCCCCCTACTCCTACGAGCAGTACTTC. Protein product: CASSEYRPPYSYEQYF.

The chain uses TRBV27 and TRBJ2-7, with 7 positions matching TRBD2. Germline lookup yields CDR1 MNHEY and CDR2 SMNVEV (reference sequence). Unmatched junction bases numbered 4, after V lost 2 bases and J lost 3 bases. The CDR3 length is 14 residues. CDR3 sequence: CASSLSAGDYEQYF. Written as DNA, the CDR3 is TGTGCCAGCAGTTTAAGTGCGGGGGACTACGAGCAGTACTTC.

The chain combines TRBV4-3 with TRBJ2-3; the match to TRBD2 covers 12 bases. The germline CDR1 and CDR2 sequences are LGHNA and YSLEER. V shed 0 bases, J shed 4 bases, and the junction held 5 bases outside the gene matches. The CDR3 is made up of 17 amino acids. CDR3 protein: CASSQDTSGRYPDTQYF. DNA for the CDR3: TGCGCCAGCAGCCAAGATACTAGCGGGAGGTACCCAGATACGCAGTATTTT.

This chain joins TRBV28 and TRBJ1-4; TRBD1 is a possible D gene (5 bases). The V gene lost 2 bases and the J gene lost 5 bases, with 12 bases spanning the gap. CDR3 size: 15 residues. Germline CDR1 is MDHEN and CDR2 is SYDVKM. CDR3 residues: CASSLRDGGNEKLFF. The CDR3 nucleotides read TGTGCCAGCAGTTTAAGGGACGGTGGGAATGAAAAACTGTTTTTT.

This clone was detected a few times. The chain is built from TRBV20-1 and TRBJ1-2; 10 bases match TRBD1. Germline V gene sequence: CDR1 DFQATT, CDR2 SNEGSKA (reference sequence). CDR3 length: 11 amino acids. The J segment lost 5 bases and the V segment lost 7 bases, leaving 1 base of the junction unmatched. In nucleotides, the CDR3 is TGCAGTGGGACAGGGGGATATGGCTACACCTTC. Encoded protein: CSGTGGYGYTF.

V and J are TRBV13 and TRBJ2-7; 15 bases align to TRBD2. CDR1 and CDR2 from the germline V gene are PRHDT and FYEKMQ (reference sequence). J was trimmed by 5 bases and V by 1 base; bases with no gene match: 15. This CDR3 is 20 amino acids long. In nucleotides, the CDR3 is TGTGCCAGCAGCTTAGTCCTGGGACTAGCGGGGGGAAAGGATGTCCACGAGCAGTACTTC. It yields the protein CASSLVLGLAGGKDVHEQYF.

For this clone: Other DNA sequences in this sample translate to the same CDR3. The chain combines TRBV7-6 with TRBJ2-1, with D possibly matching TRBD2 (5 bases). The ends were cut back, 4 bases at V and 4 bases at J, with 14 bases in the middle. Germline V lookup: CDR1 SGHVS, CDR2 FNYEAQ. The CDR3 has 15 amino acids. The CDR3 region has the DNA TGTGCCAGCAGCTCGGGTCTAGCCCCTTACAATGAGCAGTTCTTC. It specifies CASSSGLAPYNEQFF. Drawing the rest from reference TRBV7-6 and TRBJ2-1, the complete variable domain is GAGVSQSPRYKVTKRGQDVALRCDPISGHVSLYWYRQALGQGPEFLTYFNYEAQQDKSGLPNDRFSAERPEGSISTLTIQRTEQRDSAMYRCASSSGLAPYNEQFFGPGTRLTVL.

The chain is built from TRBV7-9 and TRBJ2-1; the match to TRBD1 covers 7 bases. With 0 bases clipped from V and 6 bases from J, the junction kept 5 bases outside the gene matches. The CDR3 spans 15 residues. CDR1 and CDR2 (germline): SEHNR, FQNEAQ (reference sequence). CDR3 in DNA: TGTGCCAGCAGCTTAGCGCAGGGGGAGCGCAATGAGCAGTTCTTC. Translation gives CASSLAQGERNEQFF.

The rearrangement uses TRBV4-1 and TRBJ2-1, with D hard to call. The CDR3 is 14 amino acids. V lost 0 bases, J lost 4 bases, and 7 bases lay in between. The germline V gene has CDR1 MGHRA and CDR2 YSYEKL. The CDR3 DNA follows: TGCGCCAGCAGCCAAGACAAGGTGTACAATGAGCAGTTCTTC. This gives the protein CASSQDKVYNEQFF.

The chain couples TRBV7-3 to TRBJ2-3; D is unresolved. Germline-derived CDR1 and CDR2 are SGHTA and FQGTGA. The CDR3 sequence is 15 residues long. V was trimmed by 2 bases and J by 2 bases, leaving 11 bases between them. CDR3 in amino acids: CASSLFPANTDTQYF. The DNA of the CDR3 is TGTGCCAGCAGCTTATTCCCGGCAAACACAGATACGCAGTATTTT.

Only one count was recorded for this clone. The J gene is TRBJ1-6, the V gene TRBV27; a weak D match, TRBD1 (5 bases). The germline gives CDR1 MNHEY, CDR2 SMNVEV (reference sequence). Trimming removed 4 bases from V and 0 bases from J, with 22 bases in between. The CDR3 totals 20 residues. The CDR3, as DNA: TGTGCCAGCAGTTCGATGGGGGTAACAGGTCCTAGCTCCTATAATTCACCCCTCCACTTT. The encoded protein is CASSSMGVTGPSSYNSPLHF.

The J gene is TRBJ1-1, the V gene TRBV29-1; maybe TRBD1 (6 bases). The CDR3 loop spans 13 amino acids. The V and J ends lost 6 bases and 0 bases respectively, with 11 bases between them. From germline, CDR1 is SQVTM and CDR2 ANQGSEA. The CDR3 sequence: CSVTGHLNTEAFF. The CDR3 DNA is TGCAGCGTGACGGGACACCTGAACACTGAAGCTTTCTTT.

The chain is built from TRBV5-4 and TRBJ2-5; D call uncertain. Germline CDR1 and CDR2: SGHNT and YYREEE (reference sequence). Between the trimmed V and J ends, which lost 3 bases and 2 bases, there was a span of 11 bases. This CDR3 region has 14 residues. The CDR3 reads CASSSRINQETQYF. In nucleotides, the CDR3 is TGTGCCAGCAGCTCACGGATCAATCAAGAGACCCAGTACTTC. Supplemented by reference TRBV5-4 and TRBJ2-5, the full variable domain reads ETGVTQSPTHLIKTRGQQVTLRCSSQSGHNTVSWYQQALGQGPQFIFQYYREEENGRGNFPPRFSGLQFPNYSSELNVNALELDDSALYLCASSSRINQETQYFGPGTRLLVL.

The chain uses TRBV13 and TRBJ2-5, with 10 bases that match TRBD2. CDR3 length equals 15 residues. Unmatched junction bases numbered 7, after V lost 4 bases and J lost 5 bases. Germline V gene lookup returns CDR1 PRHDT and CDR2 FYEKMQ (reference sequence). CDR3 sequence reads: CASSSSGGVRETQYF. The CDR3 nucleotides are TGTGCCAGCAGCTCGAGCGGGGGGGTCCGGGAGACCCAGTACTTC.

The chain recombines TRBV29-1 with TRBJ2-1; D call uncertain. Trimming shortened V by 6 bases and J by 3 bases, and 21 bases separated the two germline ends. Germline loops: CDR1 SQVTM, CDR2 ANQGSEA. The CDR3 consists of 16 residues. The CDR3 region is CSVDASIANFYNEQFF. The DNA of the CDR3 is TGCAGCGTCGATGCGTCTATAGCCAATTTCTACAATGAGCAGTTCTTC.